A selection of T cell receptor beta chains follows, all from one sample in a study of blood T cell repertoires in COVID-19. The data were produced by immunoSEQ multiplex PCR, yet TCRdb's version contains in-frame clones alone and is incomplete. The profile shows 63,000 or so clones, approximately 82% of them singletons. Sequenced: peripheral blood. The receptors originated from a man older than 75 with active COVID-19. The CDR3 runs from the conserved cysteine through the conserved F or W. Fields, in order: CDR3 length, D gene, J gene, V gene, CDR3 DNA, CDR3 protein. D genes are given only for firm matches.

14 | - | TRBJ2-1 | TRBV27 | TGTGCCAGCAGAACTTTGACTAGTTACAATGAGCAGTTCTTC | CASRTLTSYNEQFF
16 | - | TRBJ2-1 | TRBV9 | TGTGCCAGCAGCGTAGATGGACAAGGAGCCTACAATGAGCAGTTCTTC | CASSVDGQGAYNEQFF
15 | TRBD2 | TRBJ2-7 | TRBV6-2/TRBV6-3 | TGTGCCAGCAGTTTTCGACTAGCGGGAGGCGACGAGCAGTACTTC | CASSFRLAGGDEQYF
14 | TRBD1 | TRBJ1-1 | TRBV10-3 | TGTGCCATCAGTGCGGGACAGGGGTACACTGAAGCTTTCTTT | CAISAGQGYTEAFF
15 | - | TRBJ2-7 | TRBV18 | TGTGCCAGCTCACCACGGCAGAACACCCCCTACGAGCAGTACTTC | CASSPRQNTPYEQYF
15 | - | TRBJ2-1 | TRBV7-2 | TGTGCCAGCAGCCCTTCCGACAGGACGTACAATGAGCAGTTCTTC | CASSPSDRTYNEQFF
15 | TRBD2 | TRBJ2-7 | TRBV7-6 | TGTGCCAGCAGCCCTGGGACTAACGGGGGGTACGAGCAGTACTTC | CASSPGTNGGYEQYF
14 | - | TRBJ2-2 | TRBV4-1 | TGCGCCAGCAGCCAAGCGGAGACCACCGGGGAGCTGTTTTTT | CASSQAETTGELFF
18 | - | TRBJ1-2 | TRBV7-9 | TGTGCCAGCAGCGCAACGTCTCTATCGGGAGGTGATGACTATGGCTACACCTTC | CASSATSLSGGDDYGYTF
14 | - | TRBJ2-7 | TRBV19 | TGTGCCAGTAGTATAGCCCTGGGGCCCTACGAGCAGTACTTC | CASSIALGPYEQYF
14 | - | TRBJ1-5 | TRBV11-2 | TGTGCCAGCAGCTTAGTGGGGGCGCGCCAGCCCCAGCATTTT | CASSLVGARQPQHF
16 | - | TRBJ1-2 | TRBV5-4 | TGTGCCAGCAGCTTGGCCGGAGACAGGTCTCTCTATGGCTACACCTTC | CASSLAGDRSLYGYTF